The next 31 T cell receptor beta chains were all read from a single sample in a study of shared clonotypes between healthy human individuals. Only CD45RO-negative cells positively selected for CCR7 counted as naive CD8 cells, so terminally differentiated effector memory CD45RA+ cells were excluded. The protocol was immunoSEQ multiplex PCR, while the TCRdb copy is restricted to in-frame clones and leaves out a portion. The sample lists around 1.9 million clones; 80% to 95% were seen once. The sequenced material came from naive CD8+ T cells from PBMCs. Receptor source: a man between 18 and 35 years old in good health. Some clones in this sample may be carry-over from other donors' samples.

Comment on this clone: Other DNA sequences within the sample encode an identical CDR3. The V call is TRBV9, the J call TRBJ2-7; D may match TRBD1 or TRBD2 (5 bases each). CDR1 is SGDLS, CDR2 YYNGEE, per germline. Between the trimmed V and J ends, which lost 0 bases and 0 bases, there was a span of 10 bases. The CDR3 runs to 15 residues. The CDR3: CASSVAGGSSYEQYF. The CDR3 coding sequence is TGTGCCAGCAGCGTAGCTGGGGGTAGCTCCTACGAGCAGTACTTC.

CDR3 coding DNA: TGCGCCAGCAGCATGAACAGGAATGAAGCTTTCTTT. This gives the protein CASSMNRNEAFF. This rearrangement joins TRBV5-1 to TRBJ1-1; D may be TRBD1 (5 bases). Trimming removed 4 bases at V and 7 bases at J, with 11 bases between. Germline CDR1 is SGHRS and CDR2 is YFSETQ. The CDR3 extends over 12 amino acids.

This clone was seen a single time. The chain recombines TRBV7-9 with TRBJ1-1; D uncertain. The CDR3 has 15 residues. Germline lookup yields CDR1 SEHNR and CDR2 FQNEAQ (reference sequence). V was shortened by 2 bases and J by 3 bases, with 13 bases between the two germline ends. The CDR3, as DNA: TGTGCCAGCAGCTTATGGGCAAGCGCAGACACTGAAGCTTTCTTT. Translation gives CASSLWASADTEAFF.

The V call is TRBV2, the J call TRBJ2-7; 11 bases map to TRBD2. This CDR3 is built from 15 residues. Germline-derived CDR1 and CDR2 are SNHLY and FYNNEI. The ends lost 6 bases at V and 0 bases at J; junction bases unmatched: 4. DNA of the CDR3: TGTGCCAGCAGGGGGACTAGCGGACGCTCCTACGAGCAGTACTTC. It codes for CASRGTSGRSYEQYF.

The chain combines TRBV6-5 with TRBJ2-2; D is perhaps TRBD1 (5 bases). Germline V gene data show CDR1 as MNHEY and CDR2 as SVGAGI. Trimming left V 2 bases short and J 3 bases short, with 10 bases between. CDR3 length: 15 residues. The CDR3 loop reads CASSYGAGHTGELFF. The CDR3 nucleotides are TGTGCCAGCAGTTACGGGGCAGGACACACCGGGGAGCTGTTTTTT.

The chain couples TRBV10-3 to TRBJ2-2, with D perhaps matching TRBD1 (6 bases). Per the germline V gene, CDR1 is ENHRY and CDR2 is SYGVKD. Trimming left V 0 bases short and J 2 bases short, with 16 bases between. This CDR3 has 18 residues. The CDR3 loop reads CAISESETGPSNTGELFF. CDR3 DNA: TGTGCCATCAGTGAGTCGGAGACAGGTCCTTCTAACACCGGGGAGCTGTTTTTT.

V gene TRBV27 combines with J gene TRBJ1-2; tentatively, D is TRBD1 (6 bases). The V and J ends lost 5 bases and 2 bases respectively, with 18 bases between them. Germline CDR1 reads MNHEY; CDR2 reads SMNVEV (reference sequence). The CDR3 contains 16 residues. The CDR3 loop is CASSPLWGASNYGYTF. In DNA form, the CDR3 reads TGTGCCAGCAGTCCCTTGTGGGGGGCTTCCAACTATGGCTACACCTTC.

This clone was recorded once. The chain recombines TRBV5-1 with TRBJ2-1; no clear D gene. V shed 2 bases and J shed 0 bases, with 9 bases lying between them. The CDR3 loop spans 15 amino acids. Per germline, CDR1 SGHRS and CDR2 YFSETQ. The CDR3 DNA sequence: TGCGCCAGCAGCTTCCCCCCGTCCTCCTACAATGAGCAGTTCTTC. It specifies CASSFPPSSYNEQFF.

The genes are TRBV11-2 and TRBJ2-7; 9 positions match TRBD2. The CDR3 runs 17 residues. Germline V gene sequence: CDR1 SGHAT, CDR2 FQNNGV. V was pared by 5 bases and J by 7 bases, with 18 bases of the junction left unmatched. Here the CDR3 reads CASSPADSGRRSGEQYF. In DNA form, the CDR3 reads TGTGCCAGCAGCCCCGCCGATAGCGGGAGACGGTCGGGGGAGCAGTACTTC.

As regards this clone: This sample also contains other DNA sequences that code for the same CDR3. The V call is TRBV4-2, the J call TRBJ2-1, with 7 positions matching TRBD1. Germline CDR1 LGHNA, CDR2 YNFKEQ. J was trimmed by 4 bases and V by 2 bases; bases with no gene match: 2. This CDR3 comprises 14 residues. The CDR3 DNA reads as TGTGCCAGCAGCCAACCGGGACAGTACAATGAGCAGTTCTTC. Translation gives CASSQPGQYNEQFF.

The chain is built from TRBV7-9 and TRBJ2-1, with 7 bases aligning to TRBD2. CDR3 length equals 17 residues. V trimming: 4 bases; J trimming: 6 bases; junction bases outside the gene matches: 15. Germline assignment: CDR1 SEHNR and CDR2 FQNEAQ (reference sequence). This CDR3 is CASSSILPERDGNEQFF. Written as DNA, the CDR3 is TGTGCCAGCAGCTCAATACTCCCTGAGCGGGACGGCAATGAGCAGTTCTTC.

V gene TRBV29-1 combines with J gene TRBJ2-1; 9 bases agree with TRBD2. J lost 4 bases, V lost 7 bases, and 8 bases had no gene match. The CDR3 is 14 residues long. Germline V gene sequence: CDR1 SQVTM, CDR2 ANQGSEA. The DNA of the CDR3 is TGCAGCGGGAGGAGCGGGGGGAAGTACAATGAGCAGTTCTTC. Encoded protein: CSGRSGGKYNEQFF.

The chain is built from TRBV27 and TRBJ1-2; perhaps TRBD1 as D (5 bases). V was clipped by 6 bases and J by 7 bases, with 9 bases between them. The CDR3 sequence is 11 residues long. From germline, CDR1 is MNHEY and CDR2 SMNVEV (reference sequence). The CDR3 sequence is CASRGALGYTF. CDR3 bases: TGTGCCAGCAGAGGGGCTCTTGGCTACACCTTC.

The chain recombines TRBV5-6 with TRBJ1-2, with 9 bases lining up with TRBD1. The CDR3 length is 14 residues. V shed 5 bases and J 3 bases; nucleotides not matched to a gene: 5. Germline-derived CDR1 and CDR2 are SGHDT and YYEEEE. Here the CDR3 reads CASRRRDRDYGYTF. The CDR3 nucleotides read TGTGCCAGCAGACGCCGGGACAGGGACTATGGCTACACCTTC. Full variable domain (outside the CDR3, taken from reference TRBV5-6 and TRBJ1-2): DAGVTQSPTHLIKTRGQQVTLRCSPKSGHDTVSWYQQALGQGPQFIFQYYEEEERQRGNFPDRFSGHQFPNYSSELNVNALLLGDSALYLCASRRRDRDYGYTFGSGTRLTVV.

The chain carries TRBV7-9 and TRBJ2-1, with D uncertain. From germline, CDR1 is SEHNR and CDR2 FQNEAQ (reference sequence). The CDR3 length is 14 residues. Trimming stripped 4 bases from V and 0 bases from J, with 7 bases between. CDR3 amino acids: CASSYGSSYNEQFF. CDR3 coding DNA: TGTGCCAGCAGCTACGGAAGCTCCTACAATGAGCAGTTCTTC.

As for this clone: At the DNA level, this CDR3 is encoded by other sequences in the same sample as well. V usage is TRBV5-6 and J usage is TRBJ2-1, with TRBD1 matching 8 bases. The CDR3 contains 15 residues. The germline CDR1 and CDR2 sequences are SGHDT and YYEEEE. The V gene end was trimmed by 4 bases and the J gene end by 1 base; junction bases not matched to a gene: 4. In DNA, the CDR3 is TGTGCCAGCAGCCCCGGACAGGGATCCTACAATGAGCAGTTCTTC. This codes for CASSPGQGSYNEQFF.

The V and J genes are TRBV9 and TRBJ1-1; 8 positions match TRBD1. The CDR3 is 15 residues long. The V gene end was trimmed by 3 bases and the J gene end by 1 base; junction bases not matched to a gene: 5. Germline CDR1 and CDR2: SGDLS and YYNGEE. CDR3: CASSATGAPNTEAFF. The CDR3 DNA follows: TGTGCCAGCAGCGCGACAGGGGCCCCGAACACTGAAGCTTTCTTT.

The gene calls are TRBV15 and TRBJ2-7, with D possibly TRBD1 on 6 matching bases. The CDR3 is 17 residues long. The germline V gene encodes CDR1 LNHNV and CDR2 YYDKDF (reference sequence). V lost 1 base to trimming and J lost 2 bases, with 18 bases between them. The CDR3 sequence: CATSRVQGQRAAYEQYF. DNA of the CDR3: TGTGCCACCAGCAGAGTCCAGGGGCAGAGGGCGGCCTACGAGCAGTACTTC.

This clone has just one count. The gene calls are TRBV6-5 and TRBJ2-5; unclear D gene. Germline V gene lookup returns CDR1 MNHEY and CDR2 SVGAGI. Trimming removed 3 bases at V and 5 bases at J, with 16 bases between. The CDR3 is 15 residues long. CDR3 sequence: CASSYNARVVETQYF. As DNA, the CDR3 is TGTGCCAGCAGTTATAACGCCCGGGTTGTGGAGACCCAGTACTTC.

The V gene is TRBV9, the J gene TRBJ2-2; possible D gene TRBD2, 5 bases. The CDR3 runs to 14 residues. Germline loops: CDR1 SGDLS, CDR2 YYNGEE. V was cut by 3 bases and J by 4 bases, with 10 bases left in between. The CDR3 sequence is CASSGGLFTGELFF. The CDR3 nucleotides are TGTGCCAGCAGCGGAGGACTTTTCACCGGGGAGCTGTTTTTT.

Comment on this clone: Other nucleotide sequences in the sample specify the same CDR3. The V gene is TRBV27, the J gene TRBJ1-5, with D hard to call. CDR1 and CDR2 from the germline V gene are MNHEY and SMNVEV (reference sequence). Deletions cut 4 bases from V and 0 bases from J, with 4 bases between. This CDR3 has 13 residues. CDR3 region: CASSSYSNQPQHF. The CDR3 DNA is TGTGCCAGCAGTTCCTATAGCAATCAGCCCCAGCATTTT.

V and J are TRBV7-8 and TRBJ1-3; D ambiguous. V was shortened by 5 bases and J by 1 base, with 12 bases between the two germline ends. CDR1 and CDR2 from the germline V gene are SGHVS and FQNEAQ. The CDR3 has 15 residues. CDR3 residues: CASSPIAGSGNTIYF. The CDR3 coding sequence is TGTGCCAGCAGCCCCATAGCGGGGTCTGGAAACACCATATATTTT.

The gene calls are TRBV27 and TRBJ2-1; perhaps TRBD2 as D (5 bases). Germline V lookup: CDR1 MNHEY, CDR2 SMNVEV (reference sequence). The CDR3 spans 12 residues. Trimming removed 6 bases at V and 9 bases at J, with 12 bases between. The CDR3 DNA reads as TGTGCCAGCAGACCGGGAATGGGTGAGCAGTTCTTC. As protein: CASRPGMGEQFF.

V is TRBV5-4 and J is TRBJ2-1; either TRBD1 or TRBD2 may supply D (5 bases each). CDR3 length: 15 amino acids. V was trimmed by 3 bases and J by 8 bases, leaving 18 bases between them. In germline, CDR1 is SGHNT, CDR2 YYREEE (reference sequence). This CDR3 is CASSSGPALFDEQFF. CDR3 bases: TGTGCCAGCAGCTCGGGGCCAGCCCTTTTCGATGAGCAGTTCTTC.

This chain links TRBV28 with TRBJ1-1, with no clear D. Germline loops: CDR1 MDHEN, CDR2 SYDVKM. The CDR3 totals 14 residues. V lost 3 bases to trimming and J lost 0 bases, with 8 bases between them. The CDR3 loop is CASSFEQMNTEAFF. CDR3 DNA sequence: TGTGCCAGCAGTTTCGAGCAGATGAACACTGAAGCTTTCTTT.

The chain has TRBV19 and TRBJ1-1, with D hard to call. Germline assignment: CDR1 LNHDA and CDR2 SQIVND (reference sequence). With 3 bases removed from V and 0 bases from J, the gap between germline ends came to 11 bases. CDR3 length: 15 amino acids. The CDR3 bases are TGTGCCAGTAGTATGGGTAGGGCGATGAACACTGAAGCTTTCTTT. Translation: CASSMGRAMNTEAFF.

This clone occurred once. The CDR3 coding sequence is TGTGCCATCAGTGAGACGGGGGGAGGAGATACGCAGTATTTT. It translates to CAISETGGGDTQYF. The chain couples TRBV10-3 to TRBJ2-3; the match to TRBD2 covers 7 bases. Germline values: CDR1 ENHRY, CDR2 SYGVKD. The CDR3 has 14 amino acids. With V trimmed by 2 bases and J by 5 bases, 4 bases remained unmatched.

This chain connects TRBV29-1 to TRBJ2-7; D unresolved. The germline V and J ends were trimmed by 4 bases and 2 bases, with 6 bases remaining between them. Germline assignment: CDR1 SQVTM and CDR2 ANQGSEA. The CDR3 has 11 residues. The CDR3 protein is CSVAAPYEQYF. CDR3 sequence (DNA): TGCAGCGTTGCTGCCCCCTACGAGCAGTACTTC.

This clone was seen just once. The rearrangement uses TRBV27 and TRBJ1-2; 9 bases are a match to TRBD1. Germline CDR1 reads MNHEY; CDR2 reads SMNVEV (reference sequence). The ends lost 3 bases at V and 4 bases at J; junction bases unmatched: 6. There are 15 residues in the CDR3. CDR3 loop: CASSLSGTGIYGYTF. In nucleotides, the CDR3 is TGTGCCAGCAGTTTGTCCGGGACAGGGATCTATGGCTACACCTTC.

The chain is built from TRBV2 and TRBJ2-2; TRBD2 agrees at 14 bases. CDR1 and CDR2 from the germline V gene are SNHLY and FYNNEI. This CDR3 spans 16 amino acids. With 9 bases clipped from V and 2 bases from J, the junction kept 5 bases outside the gene matches. This CDR3 is CASMTSGRANTGELFF. The DNA of the CDR3 is TGTGCCAGTATGACTAGCGGGAGGGCAAACACCGGGGAGCTGTTTTTT.

Of note for this clone: Other DNA sequences from this sample encode an identical CDR3 as well. The chain employs TRBV7-2 and TRBJ2-7; the match to TRBD2 covers 12 bases. The CDR3 runs to 16 residues. Per the germline V gene, CDR1 is SGHTA and CDR2 is FQGNSA. V trimming: 1 base; J trimming: 2 bases; junction bases outside the gene matches: 3. CDR3 protein: CASSLGLAGGPYEQYF. The CDR3 DNA follows: TGTGCCAGCAGCTTAGGGCTAGCGGGAGGGCCCTACGAGCAGTACTTC.